What follows are 18 T cell receptor beta chains derived from one specimen sequenced in a study of T cells in women clearing cervical HPV infection. TCRdb's copy holds only in-frame clones and misses some; the assay was immunoSEQ multiplex PCR. This repertoire includes 15,000 to 20,000 clones. The sequenced material came from blood buffy coat. The source of these receptors is a woman between 18 and 75 years old with a cervical HPV16 infection that either progressed to CIN3+ or cleared (not recorded which).

Comments on this clone: The read halts 3 residues ahead of the CDR3 end, with the missing end drawn from the germline J gene. The chain combines TRBV12-3 or TRBV12-4 with TRBJ1-1, with D perhaps matching TRBD1 (6 bases). The CDR3 totals 14 residues. With 0 bases removed from V and 2 bases from J, the gap between germline ends came to 7 bases. CDR3 DNA, as far as it was read: TGTGCCAGCAGTTTAGCAGGGGGAAACACTGAA. Protein product: CASSLAGGNTE. The entire CDR3 is CASSLAGGNTEAFF.

Notes on this clone: Read coverage stops 3 residues before the CDR3 terminus; the germline J gene supplies the remainder. The J gene is TRBJ2-7, the V gene TRBV28, with 8 bases that match TRBD2. The CDR3 runs 16 residues. Losses at the gene ends were 7 bases for V and 2 bases for J; bases not matched to a gene: 13. Germline V CDR1 and CDR2: MDHEN, SYDVKM. The CDR3 here is CASTQGALAGTYEQYF. The covered CDR3 bases are TGTGCCAGCACCCAAGGGGCTCTAGCGGGCACCTACGAG.

A word on this clone: With the read ending 3 residues before the CDR3 end, the germline J gene is used to fill in that end. The chain couples TRBV18 to TRBJ2-5, with D unresolved. This CDR3 is 14 amino acids long. V lost 0 bases and J lost 0, with 5 bases in between. Germline CDR1 reads KGHSH; CDR2 reads LQKENI. The CDR3 loop reads CASSPPKDQETQYF. CDR3 DNA (partial): TGTGCCAGCTCACCACCTAAGGACCAAGAGACC.

Concerning this clone itself: The read finishes 3 residues shy of the CDR3 end, and the germline J gene is used to complete it. J is TRBJ1-1 and V is TRBV20-1, with D possibly matching TRBD1 (5 bases). Germline assignment: CDR1 DFQATT and CDR2 SNEGSKA (reference sequence). This CDR3 contains 13 residues. Trimming stripped 3 bases from V and 1 base from J, with 9 bases between. Incomplete CDR3 DNA: TGCAGTGCTAGGTATCAGGGGAACACTGAA. Translated: CSARYQGNTE. The CDR3 in its entirety is CSARYQGNTEAFF.

Concerning this clone: The CDR3 end falls 3 residues outside the read, so it is completed with the germline J gene. This chain uses TRBV29-1 with TRBJ1-1; 10 nucleotides align to TRBD1. CDR3 length: 14 amino acids. V lost 6 bases to trimming and J lost 3 bases; unmatched junction nucleotides: 7. Per germline, CDR1 SQVTM and CDR2 ANQGSEA. The CDR3 is CSVDRGRIDTEAFF. The covered CDR3 bases are TGCAGCGTAGACAGGGGGCGTATTGACACTGAA. Variable domain in full (rest from reference TRBV29-1 and TRBJ1-1): SAVISQKPSRDICQRGTSLTIQCQVDSQVTMMFWYRQQPGQSLTLIATANQGSEATYESGFVIDKFPISRPNLTFSTLTVSNMSPEDSSIYLCSVDRGRIDTEAFFGQGTRLTVV.

Note on this clone: The read ends 3 residues early relative to the CDR3; the germline J gene fills the gap. The V and J genes are TRBV5-4 and TRBJ1-1, with TRBD1 as a possible D gene (6 bases). V gave up 4 bases and J gave up 0 bases, with 10 bases separating them. Germline CDR1 is SGHNT and CDR2 is YYREEE (reference sequence). This CDR3 is built from 14 residues. The DNA read from the CDR3 is TGTGCCAGCAGCCTGGGACATCTGAACACTGAA. This codes for CASSLGHLNTE. The CDR3 as a whole reads CASSLGHLNTEAFF.

With respect to this clone: The read ends 3 residues early relative to the CDR3; the germline J gene fills the gap. The chain recombines TRBV30 with TRBJ1-6; possibly TRBD1 for D (6 bases). This CDR3 has 14 residues. V lost 1 base and J lost 8, with 12 bases in between. CDR1 and CDR2 (germline): GTSNPN, SVGIG (reference sequence). This chain's CDR3 is CAWSGGRGYSPLHF. CDR3 bases read: TGTGCCTGGAGTGGGGGCAGGGGTTATTCACCC.

As for this clone: Sequencing ends 3 residues short of the CDR3 end; the germline J gene provides the rest. The chain links TRBV18 to TRBJ2-7; no clear D. V gave up 6 bases and J gave up 3 bases, with 6 bases separating them. CDR1 is KGHSH and CDR2 is LQKENI in the germline V gene. This CDR3 has 11 residues. This chain's CDR3 is CASSSLYEQYF. The CDR3 bases that were read are TGTGCCAGCTCTTCCCTCTACGAG.

This clone is medium-sized by frequency. The CDR3 goes on 3 residues after the read ends, and that part is filled in from the germline J gene. The rearrangement uses TRBV7-2 and TRBJ2-7; D not resolved. This CDR3 spans 14 amino acids. The V end was cut by 1 base, the J end by 3 bases, with 10 bases between. Germline loops: CDR1 SGHTA, CDR2 FQGNSA. The covered CDR3 bases are TGTGCCAGCAGCTTAGGTTGGGCAGACTACGAG. Translation gives CASSLGWADYE. The complete CDR3 protein is CASSLGWADYEQYF.

Comment on this clone: The read halts 3 residues ahead of the CDR3 end, with the missing end drawn from the germline J gene. This chain joins TRBV16 and TRBJ2-1; no definite D call. Germline V CDR1 and CDR2: KGHSY, FQNENV. This CDR3 has 14 residues. Trimming left V 0 bases short and J 8 bases short, with 11 bases between. The sequenced CDR3 bases are TGTGCCAGCAGCCAATCGTCCCGACACGATGAG. Translation gives CASSQSSRHDE. The complete CDR3 sequence is CASSQSSRHDEQFF.

Note on this clone: The read ends 3 residues before the CDR3 terminus; that terminus is restored from the germline J gene. The chain has TRBV18 and TRBJ1-2, with D perhaps matching TRBD1 (6 bases). V was clipped by 3 bases and J by 1 base, with 21 bases between them. Germline V gives CDR1 KGHSH, CDR2 LQKENI. This CDR3 is 18 amino acids long. CDR3 region: CASSPATGPGMYNYGYTF. CDR3 DNA (partial): TGTGCCAGCTCACCGGCGACAGGACCTGGAATGTATAACTATGGC.

Of note for this clone: The observed sequence ends 3 residues before the CDR3 terminus, with the missing tail filled in from the germline J gene. The chain links TRBV28 to TRBJ2-7; 8 bases match TRBD2. Germline CDR1 MDHEN, CDR2 SYDVKM. Trimming removed 9 bases from V and 5 bases from J; junction bases left unmatched: 12. This CDR3 has 14 residues. CDR3 region: CASSLAGGKDEQYF. The part of the CDR3 DNA that was read is TGTGCCAGTTCCCTAGCGGGCGGCAAGGACGAG.

In regard to this clone: The read ends 3 residues before the CDR3 terminus; that terminus is restored from the germline J gene. The V gene is TRBV27, the J gene TRBJ2-1, with TRBD2 as a possible D gene (6 bases). Germline CDR1 and CDR2: MNHEY and SMNVEV (reference sequence). The CDR3 is 17 residues long. V dropped 5 bases and J dropped 0 bases, with 17 bases sitting between them. Here the CDR3 reads CASSPSFAGSSYNEQFF. The part of the CDR3 DNA that was read is TGTGCCAGCAGTCCCTCCTTTGCGGGAAGCTCCTACAATGAG.

For this clone: The CDR3 end is not reached by the read, which stops 3 residues before it; the germline J gene fills it in. The chain combines TRBV19 with TRBJ1-1; D perhaps matches TRBD1 (5 bases). Germline V CDR1 and CDR2: LNHDA, SQIVND (reference sequence). The germline V and J ends were trimmed by 5 bases and 5 bases, with 9 bases remaining between them. CDR3 size: 12 residues. CDR3 DNA, as far as it was read: TGTGCCAGTAGTTTAGGGGCGACTGAA. It specifies CASSLGATE. The complete CDR3 sequence is CASSLGATEAFF.

Remarks on this clone: The read terminates 3 residues before the CDR3 end, so the remaining end is supplied by the germline J gene. The gene calls are TRBV20-1 and TRBJ2-7; tentatively, D is TRBD2 (6 bases). Trimming shortened V by 0 bases and J by 3 bases, and 15 bases separated the two germline ends. The germline CDR1 and CDR2 sequences are DFQATT and SNEGSKA (reference sequence). The length of the CDR3 is 15 residues. CDR3: CSARDPRDSDYEQYF. CDR3 DNA (partial): TGCAGTGCTAGAGACCCCCGGGACTCGGACTACGAG.

CDR3 DNA, as far as it was read: TGCGCCAGCAGCCACAGATTACAGGGACCTCAAGTCACTGAA. Translation: CASSHRLQGPQVTE. The full-length CDR3 reads as CASSHRLQGPQVTEAFF. The chain combines TRBV5-1 with TRBJ1-1; D perhaps matches TRBD1 (6 bases). The CDR3 end lies 3 residues beyond the end of the read and is filled in from the germline J gene. The germline CDR1 and CDR2 sequences are SGHRS and YFSETQ. Trimming took 4 bases from V and 4 from J, leaving 23 bases between them. The CDR3 sequence is 17 residues long.

Concerning this clone itself: At one end, the junction sequence differs from germline, possibly due to a read error. The CDR3 end is not reached by the read, which stops 3 residues before it; the germline J gene fills it in. The chain recombines TRBV2 with TRBJ1-4; 8 nucleotides line up with TRBD1. Germline loops: CDR1 SNHLY, CDR2 FYNNEI. This CDR3 has 14 residues. This CDR3 reads CAGRIRGPNEKLFF. Incomplete CDR3 DNA: TGTGCCGGCAGAATCAGGGGGCCTAATGAAAAA.

Details on this clone: Read data end 3 residues before the CDR3 end; the end is taken from the germline J gene. The chain joins TRBV10-3 to TRBJ1-2; 7 bases map to TRBD1. CDR3 size: 15 residues. The germline gives CDR1 ENHRY, CDR2 SYGVKD. Trimming took 9 bases from V and 3 from J; bases not matched to a gene: 13. CDR3 bases read: TGTGCCATATGGCAGGGGGTCCAGGGAGACTATGGC. Protein sequence: CAIWQGVQGDYG. The entire CDR3 reads CAIWQGVQGDYGYTF.